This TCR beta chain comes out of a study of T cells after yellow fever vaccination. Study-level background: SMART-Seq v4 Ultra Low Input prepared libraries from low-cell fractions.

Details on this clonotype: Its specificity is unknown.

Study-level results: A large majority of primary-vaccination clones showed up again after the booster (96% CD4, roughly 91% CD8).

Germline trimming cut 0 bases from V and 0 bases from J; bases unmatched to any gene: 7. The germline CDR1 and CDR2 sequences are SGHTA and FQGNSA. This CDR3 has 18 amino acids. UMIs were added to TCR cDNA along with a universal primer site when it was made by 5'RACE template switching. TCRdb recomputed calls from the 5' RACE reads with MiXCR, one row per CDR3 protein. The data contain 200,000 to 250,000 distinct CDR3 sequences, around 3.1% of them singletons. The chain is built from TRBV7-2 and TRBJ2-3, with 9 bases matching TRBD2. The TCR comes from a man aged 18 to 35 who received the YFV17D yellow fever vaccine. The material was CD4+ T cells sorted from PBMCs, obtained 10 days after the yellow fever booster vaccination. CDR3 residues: CASSLASGGTPSTDTQYF. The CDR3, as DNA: TGTGCCAGCAGCTTAGCCAGCGGGGGGACTCCTAGCACAGATACGCAGTATTTT. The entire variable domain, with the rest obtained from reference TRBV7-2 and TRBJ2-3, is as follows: GAGVSQSPSNKVTEKGKDVELRCDPISGHTALYWYRQSLGQGLEFLIYFQGNSAPDKSGLPSDRFSAERTGGSVSTLTIQRTQQEDSAVYLCASSLASGGTPSTDTQYFGPGTRLTVL.